This T cell receptor (beta chain) originates from a study of T cells in Graves' hyperthyroidism and ophthalmopathy. Whole-study results and caveats: Most thyroid-expanded clonotypes above 0.001 were also found in blood.

Amplified regions were TCR beta CDR3 sequences from RNA transcripts. First-round RT-PCR of the TCR CDR3 relied on the HTBI primer set. TCRdb fed the multiplex PCR reads into MiXCR, producing one record per CDR3 protein. This sample carries hundreds of thousands of distinct CDR3 sequences, approximately 15% of them seen once, and the ten largest clones take roughly an eighth. With regard to this clonotype: What it recognizes is unknown.

CDR1 KGHSH and CDR2 LQKENI come from the germline V gene. There are 13 residues in the CDR3. Trimming took 5 bases from V and 5 from J, leaving 11 bases between them. Sequenced material: blood. The V call is TRBV18, the J call TRBJ2-3; no firm D call. The sequence came from a woman in her fifties or sixties with Graves' ophthalmopathy. In nucleotides, the CDR3 is TGTGCCAGCTCAGAATTGTGGGGAGATACGCAGTATTTT. This codes for CASSELWGDTQYF.